This T cell receptor (beta chain) was sequenced for a study of blood T cell repertoires in COVID-19. For the study at large: Samples representing acute and convalescent COVID-19 were sourced from the United States, Italy and Spain. In each case, the material was cDNA or gDNA derived from T cells, B-cell-depleted T cells, or PBMCs.

Per the authors' pipeline: Reference gene primer amplification gave nucleated cell count estimates. Clones were sequenced by immunoSEQ multiplex PCR, and TCRdb holds only the in-frame ones, with some missing. V, J and clone size were drawn from that table, and D and trimming were deduced from the DNA. The sample contains under 250,000 clones, around 82% of which appear only once. Germline trimming cut 6 bases from V and 5 bases from J; bases unmatched to any gene: 5. The length of the CDR3 is 13 residues. V is TRBV12-3 or TRBV12-4 and J is TRBJ2-5, with 8 nucleotides matching TRBD1. The TCR sequence derives from a woman aged 45 to 65 with acute or convalescent COVID-19. The sequencing input was peripheral blood. The CDR3 coding sequence is TGTGCCAGCAGCAGGACAGGGTGGGAGACCCAGTACTTC. Its translation: CASSRTGWETQYF.